Detailed here is one T cell receptor beta chain. The antigen is not known. These data are taken from a study of OX40 agonist ivuxolimab in advanced cancers. Overall study context: In this cohort, patients received ivuxolimab, an agonistic anti-OX40 (CD134) antibody. The group had a mean age of 60 years, ranged from roughly 23 to 85, and was 75% to 85% male.

Profiling relied on immunoSEQ multiplex PCR, and the TCRdb table lists in-frame clones only, not all of them. The sample shows about 94,000 clones, over 75% of them seen only once. Findings and limits, study-wide: There were, on average, more expanded clones in CD8+ T cells than in CD4+. Still undetermined is the antigen specificity of the expanded peripheral T cells.

V was clipped by 6 bases and J by 2 bases, with 17 bases between them. Germline assignment: CDR1 MNHEY and CDR2 SVGAGI. The CDR3 runs to 15 residues. The material was CD4+ or CD8+ T cells sorted from blood, obtained in a trial of the OX40 agonist ivuxolimab. The chain joins TRBV6-5 to TRBJ2-7, with D maybe TRBD2 (6 bases). The receptor was derived from an adult with an advanced solid tumor such as melanoma, head and neck, liver or kidney cancer. The CDR3 region has the DNA TGTGCCAGCAGACCGGCCGGGAGTATGGCCTACGAGCAGTACTTC. Its protein is CASRPAGSMAYEQYF.